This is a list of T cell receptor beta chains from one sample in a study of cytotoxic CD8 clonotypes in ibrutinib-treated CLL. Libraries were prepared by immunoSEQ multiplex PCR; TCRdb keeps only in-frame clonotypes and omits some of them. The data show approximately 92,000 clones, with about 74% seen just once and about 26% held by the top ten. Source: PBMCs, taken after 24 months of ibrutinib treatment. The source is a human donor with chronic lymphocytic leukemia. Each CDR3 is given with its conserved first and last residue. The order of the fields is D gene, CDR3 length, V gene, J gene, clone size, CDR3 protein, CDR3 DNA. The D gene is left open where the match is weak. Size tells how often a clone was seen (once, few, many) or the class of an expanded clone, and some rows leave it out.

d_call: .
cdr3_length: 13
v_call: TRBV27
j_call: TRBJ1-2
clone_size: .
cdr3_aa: CASSLTGWYGYTF
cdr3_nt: TGTGCCAGCAGTTTAACGGGTTGGTATGGCTACACCTTC

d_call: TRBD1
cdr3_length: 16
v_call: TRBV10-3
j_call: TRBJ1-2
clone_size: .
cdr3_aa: CAIRPTGQGDPPPHTF
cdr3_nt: TGTGCCATCAGGCCTACAGGACAGGGAGACCCTCCTCCCCACACCTTC

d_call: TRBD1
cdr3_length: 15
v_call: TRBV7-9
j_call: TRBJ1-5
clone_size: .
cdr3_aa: CASSLGQAAYQPQHF
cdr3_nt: TGTGCCAGCAGCTTGGGACAGGCAGCGTATCAGCCCCAGCATTTT

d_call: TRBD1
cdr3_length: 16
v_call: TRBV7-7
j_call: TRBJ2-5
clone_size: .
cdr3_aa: CASSLLGTGGMETQYF
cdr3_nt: TGTGCTAGCAGCTTATTAGGGACAGGGGGCATGGAGACCCAGTACTTC

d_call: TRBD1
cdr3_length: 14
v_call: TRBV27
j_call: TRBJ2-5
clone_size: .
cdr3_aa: CASSLKGAGETQYF
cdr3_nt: TGTGCCAGCAGTTTAAAGGGGGCAGGAGAGACCCAGTACTTC

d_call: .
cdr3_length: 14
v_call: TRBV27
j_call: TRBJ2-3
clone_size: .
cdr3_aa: CASSLATNPDTQYF
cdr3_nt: TGTGCCAGCAGTTTAGCGACGAACCCAGATACGCAGTATTTT

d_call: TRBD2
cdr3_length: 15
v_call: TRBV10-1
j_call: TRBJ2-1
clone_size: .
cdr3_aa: CASREREGMYNEQFF
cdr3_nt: TGCGCCAGCAGAGAGCGGGAGGGTATGTACAATGAGCAGTTCTTC

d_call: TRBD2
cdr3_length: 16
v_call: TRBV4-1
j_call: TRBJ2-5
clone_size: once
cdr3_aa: CASSHPGLAGGETQYF
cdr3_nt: TGCGCCAGCAGCCACCCGGGACTAGCGGGTGGGGAGACCCAGTACTTC

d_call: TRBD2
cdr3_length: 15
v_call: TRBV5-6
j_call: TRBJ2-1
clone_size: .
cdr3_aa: CASSQGLAGGLVQFF
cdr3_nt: TGTGCCAGCAGCCAGGGACTAGCGGGAGGGTTAGTGCAGTTCTTC

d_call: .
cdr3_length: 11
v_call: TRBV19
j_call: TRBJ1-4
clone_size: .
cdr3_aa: CASSPAEKLFF
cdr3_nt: TGTGCCAGTAGTCCAGCCGAAAAACTGTTTTTT

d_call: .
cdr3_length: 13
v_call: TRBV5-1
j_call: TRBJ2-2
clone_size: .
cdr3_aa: CASSFGATGELFF
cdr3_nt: TGCGCCAGCAGCTTCGGTGCCACCGGGGAGCTGTTTTTT

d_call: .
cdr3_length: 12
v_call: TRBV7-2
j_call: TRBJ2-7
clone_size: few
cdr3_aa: CASSASSYEQYF
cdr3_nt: TGTGCCAGCAGCGCCAGCTCCTACGAGCAGTACTTC

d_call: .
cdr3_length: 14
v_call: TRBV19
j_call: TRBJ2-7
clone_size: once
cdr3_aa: CASSIGLLRDEQYF
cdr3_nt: TGTGCCAGTAGTATCGGACTACTCAGGGACGAGCAGTACTTC

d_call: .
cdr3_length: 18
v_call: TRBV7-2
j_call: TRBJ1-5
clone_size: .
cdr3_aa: CASSFFTTGFRVDQPQHF
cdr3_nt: TGTGCCAGCAGCTTCTTCACAACAGGGTTCAGGGTTGATCAGCCCCAGCATTTT

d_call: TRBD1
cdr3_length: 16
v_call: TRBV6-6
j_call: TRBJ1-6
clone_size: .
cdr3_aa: CASSYGTGGGNSPLHF
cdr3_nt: TGTGCCAGCAGTTACGGGACAGGGGGCGGTAATTCACCCCTCCACTTT

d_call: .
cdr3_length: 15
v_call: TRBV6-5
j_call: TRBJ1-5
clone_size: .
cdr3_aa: CASSYDPQGNQPQHF
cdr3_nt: TGTGCCAGCAGTTACGATCCACAGGGTAATCAGCCCCAGCATTTT

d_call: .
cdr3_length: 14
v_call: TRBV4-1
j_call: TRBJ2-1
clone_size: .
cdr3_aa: CASSISGISWEQFF
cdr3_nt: TGCGCCAGCAGTATCTCAGGGATCTCATGGGAGCAGTTCTTC

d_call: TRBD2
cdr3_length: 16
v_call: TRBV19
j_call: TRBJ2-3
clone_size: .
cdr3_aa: CASSSRTSGGAHTQYF
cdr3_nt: TGTGCCAGTAGCAGCCGGACTAGCGGGGGGGCCCATACGCAGTATTTT

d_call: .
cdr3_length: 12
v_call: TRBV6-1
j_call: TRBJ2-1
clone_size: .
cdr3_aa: CASSRLHNEQFF
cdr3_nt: TGTGCCAGCAGCAGACTCCACAATGAGCAGTTCTTC

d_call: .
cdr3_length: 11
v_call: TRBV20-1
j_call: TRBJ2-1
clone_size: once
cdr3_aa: CSAPRRDEQFF
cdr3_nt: TGCAGTGCTCCCCGCCGCGATGAGCAGTTCTTC

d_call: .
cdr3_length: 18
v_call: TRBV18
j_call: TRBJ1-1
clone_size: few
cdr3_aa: CASSPGADSLFMNTEAFF
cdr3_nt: TGTGCCAGCTCACCAGGCGCTGACAGCCTGTTCATGAACACTGAAGCTTTCTTT

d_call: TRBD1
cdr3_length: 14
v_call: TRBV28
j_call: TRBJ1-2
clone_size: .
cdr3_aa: CASCRGRGNYGYTF
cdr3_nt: TGTGCCAGCTGCAGGGGGCGCGGTAACTATGGCTACACCTTC

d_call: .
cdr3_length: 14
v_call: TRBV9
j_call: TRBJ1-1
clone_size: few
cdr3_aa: CASSVGRMGTEAFF
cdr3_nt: TGTGCCAGCAGCGTAGGTCGAATGGGCACTGAAGCTTTCTTT

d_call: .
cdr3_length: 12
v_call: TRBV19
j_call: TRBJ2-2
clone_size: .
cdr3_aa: CACTTGAGELFF
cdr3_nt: TGTGCCTGCACAACCGGAGCCGGGGAGCTGTTTTTT

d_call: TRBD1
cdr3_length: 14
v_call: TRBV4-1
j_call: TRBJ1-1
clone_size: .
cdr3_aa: CASSQPRGHTEAFF
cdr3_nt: TGCGCCAGCAGCCAGCCCAGGGGGCACACTGAAGCTTTCTTT

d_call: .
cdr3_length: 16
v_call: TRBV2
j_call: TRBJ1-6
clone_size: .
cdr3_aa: CASSEVDRLNNSPLHF
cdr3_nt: TGTGCCAGCAGTGAAGTCGACAGACTCAATAATTCACCCCTCCACTTT

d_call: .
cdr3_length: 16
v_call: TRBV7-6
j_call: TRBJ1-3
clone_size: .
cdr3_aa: CASSLGRGQSGNTIYF
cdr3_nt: TGTGCCAGCAGCTTGGGCCGCGGACAGTCTGGAAACACCATATATTTT

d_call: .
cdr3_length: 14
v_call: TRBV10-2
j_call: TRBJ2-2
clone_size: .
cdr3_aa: CASGGGLNTGELFF
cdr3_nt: TGCGCCAGCGGGGGTGGACTGAACACCGGGGAGCTGTTTTTT

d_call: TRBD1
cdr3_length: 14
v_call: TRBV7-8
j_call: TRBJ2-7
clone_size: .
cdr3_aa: CASSRRTGHNEQYF
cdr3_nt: TGTGCCAGCAGCCGACGGACAGGGCATAACGAGCAGTACTTC

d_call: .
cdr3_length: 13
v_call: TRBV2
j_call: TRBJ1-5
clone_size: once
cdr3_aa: CASRDGLNQPQHF
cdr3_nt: TGTGCCAGCAGGGACGGACTTAATCAGCCCCAGCATTTT

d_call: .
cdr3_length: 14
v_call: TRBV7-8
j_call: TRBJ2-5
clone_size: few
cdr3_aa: CASSLAEGQETQYF
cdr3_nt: TGTGCCAGCAGCTTAGCTGAGGGTCAAGAGACCCAGTACTTC

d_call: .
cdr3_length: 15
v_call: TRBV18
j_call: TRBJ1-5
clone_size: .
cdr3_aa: CASSQGRVETQPQHF
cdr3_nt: TGTGCCAGCTCACAGGGGAGGGTGGAAACTCAGCCCCAGCATTTT

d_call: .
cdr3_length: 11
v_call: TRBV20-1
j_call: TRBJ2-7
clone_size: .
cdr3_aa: CSARPTYEQYF
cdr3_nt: TGCAGTGCTAGGCCAACCTACGAGCAGTACTTC

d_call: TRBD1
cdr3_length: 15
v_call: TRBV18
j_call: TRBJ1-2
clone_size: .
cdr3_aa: CASSPAGQGGYGYTF
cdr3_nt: TGTGCCAGCTCACCAGCGGGACAGGGTGGCTATGGCTACACCTTC

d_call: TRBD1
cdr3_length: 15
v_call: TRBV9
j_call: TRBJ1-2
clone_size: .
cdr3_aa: CASSVGTGADYGYTF
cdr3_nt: TGTGCCAGCAGCGTCGGTACAGGGGCGGACTATGGCTACACCTTC

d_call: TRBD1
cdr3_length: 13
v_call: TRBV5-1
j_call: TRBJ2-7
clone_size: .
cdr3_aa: CASSLGDRYEQYF
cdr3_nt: TGCGCCAGCAGCCTCGGGGACAGATACGAGCAGTACTTC

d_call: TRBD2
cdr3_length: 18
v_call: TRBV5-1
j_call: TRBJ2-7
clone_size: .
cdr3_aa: CASSLDPRTSGGFYEQYF
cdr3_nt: TGCGCCAGCAGCTTGGACCCCCGGACTAGCGGGGGATTTTACGAGCAGTACTTC

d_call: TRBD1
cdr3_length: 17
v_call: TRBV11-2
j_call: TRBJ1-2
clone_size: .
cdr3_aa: CASTLHPRQGGNYGYTF
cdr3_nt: TGTGCCAGCACCCTTCACCCCCGACAGGGGGGAAACTATGGCTACACCTTC

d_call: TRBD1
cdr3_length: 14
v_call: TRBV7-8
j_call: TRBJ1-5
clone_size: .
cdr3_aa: CASRPGQGDQPQHF
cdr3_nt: TGTGCCAGTCGCCCCGGACAGGGAGATCAGCCCCAGCATTTT

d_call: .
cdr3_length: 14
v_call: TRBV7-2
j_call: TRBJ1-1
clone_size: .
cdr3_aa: CASRVGMADTEAFF
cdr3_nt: TGTGCCAGCCGGGTGGGGATGGCGGACACTGAAGCTTTCTTT

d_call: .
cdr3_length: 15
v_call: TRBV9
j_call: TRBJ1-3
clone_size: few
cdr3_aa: CASSAEEFSGNTIYF
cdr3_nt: TGTGCCAGCAGCGCTGAGGAGTTCTCTGGAAACACCATATATTTT